This T cell receptor (beta chain) originates from a study of cytomegalovirus exposure and HLA in healthy donors (dated 2017 in TCRdb). About the full investigation: An earlier analysis of under 600 of the donors reported 250 to 300 Gb of sequence data and roughly 100 million unique TCR beta sequences from some 180 million T cells. An early release covering over 500 HLA-typed donors comprised about 300 gigabases of sequencing data and 85 million to 100 million unique TCR sequences. The genetic ancestry cluster associated with self-reported Caucasian donors included roughly four fifths of the roughly 400 genotyped donors. The study aimed to test whether cataloging public T cell receptors could reveal signatures of past pathogen exposure. The study used immunosequencing to profile the T cell repertoires of approximately 690 subjects and linked those repertoires to cytomegalovirus serostatus. Besides the first cohort of roughly 700 subjects, a separate validation cohort made up of 90 to 150 different subjects was used. High-throughput TCR immunosequencing, statistical association of individual TCRs with disease status, and machine learning were combined to predict cytomegalovirus infection status. A later analysis re-examined previously published TCR beta repertoires from around 670 donors and added high-resolution HLA genotyping to investigate patterns of TCR occurrence. The later analysis used no new phenotypic data to find candidate immune exposures, relying instead on TCR beta sequences and their occurrence across donors. An earlier analysis of approximately 640 of the donors applied high-throughput TCR beta sequencing to assess whether each TCR beta V gene segment acted as functional or pseudogenic. Donor age, sex, ethnicity and CMV serostatus were compiled together with the repertoire data. A later genetic analysis used genome-wide SNP genotypes for about 55% of the 666 donors, treating that subset as a discovery cohort. All discovery cohort repertoires had been generated using a single sequencing platform. HLA typing included class I and class II loci at four-digit resolution. Typing coverage differed by locus: A, B, C, DRB1 and DQB1 were typed in roughly 629-640 donors, DQA1 in 522, DPA1 in 600 to 610, and DPB1 in roughly 450. Because of strong linkage in the cohort, five DR-DQ haplotypes were treated as single units for association and clustering. Across 398 genotyped donors of the cohort, an average of 235,054 unique TCR beta nucleotide sequences per donor were sequenced, and roughly 17% of those sequences were non-productive.

In total, approximately 610 healthy bone marrow donors made up the cohort. At the time of sampling, all cohort members were nominally healthy, though unrecorded immune exposures were likely present. Of the approximately 700 cohort members, 250 to 300 had positive CMV serostatus and around 350 had negative CMV serostatus, and CMV serostatus was not recorded for the donor. A peripheral blood sample was collected from each donor, and TCR beta sequencing was performed on peripheral blood mononuclear cells. The Qiagen DNeasy Blood Extraction Kit was used to extract genomic DNA from the blood cell samples. Overall study outcomes, separate from this receptor: At a false discovery rate of 0.05, a later analysis linked 15,000 to 20,000 TCR beta sequences to specific HLA alleles. In the study, about 150 TCR beta chains were listed as associated with cytomegalovirus. Correlated functional status among segregating V segments might be attributable to linkage disequilibrium, but an unknown experimental factor could not be ruled out. According to a later analysis, TCR association rates differed among HLA loci, with DRB1 alleles showing the most associated TCRs and HLA-C alleles showing the fewest. HLA typing was unavailable for some donors at each locus, so association tests used only the typed subset. A few of the identified cytomegalovirus-associated TCR beta chains were confirmed in vitro to be specific for cytomegalovirus antigens. Because counts were too low, 15 to 20 rarely observed V segments, including chromosome 9 orphons, were excluded from the earlier analysis of around 590 of the donors. Sequencing depth was assumed to be roughly uniform across donors in the presence/absence analyses, though that assumption may not hold. Broadly in line with IMGT annotations, most TCR beta V segments showed up in productive rearrangements about 87% or about 30% of the time in an earlier analysis of 587 of the donors. A cluster of highly shared sequence variants was judged likely to represent a technical artifact of the sequencing pipeline. Across donors, most TCR sequences were observed very rarely, whereas some public TCRs were present in many individuals. Compared with the approximately 670-donor mean, donors in an Asian-associated ancestry cluster had fewer N-insertions in productive TCRs, according to a later genetic analysis. A further reported finding was that TCR beta sequences accurately predicted the HLA-A and HLA-B alleles for most subjects in the first cohort. A later analysis reported that several top co-occurrence clusters appeared linked to parvovirus B19, influenza, CMV and Epstein-Barr virus. This cohort had only TCR beta chains sequenced, and the lack of alpha or paired-chain data limited which features could be detected. A later genetic analysis associated a missense DCLRE1C variant with V-gene and J-gene trimming of TCR beta chains, and an independent cohort replicated the association. Some IMGT-functional V segments, including TRBV6-2 and TRBV6-3, could not be distinguished by the 87-base-pair reads and were therefore excluded. The only immune exposure information available for the cohort was CMV serostatus. A later analysis found that HLA-associated TCR beta chains were more clonally expanded and had lower generation probabilities than equally common non-associated chains. In both the original and validation cohorts, the classifier was reported to diagnose cytomegalovirus status with high specificity and sensitivity. In a later analysis, most CMV-associated TCR beta chains were found to appear HLA-restricted, with HLA associations seemingly driven largely by CMV exposure. The authors suggested that the approach could potentially be generalized to other disease states and immunological phenotypes. Assigning TCR associations to individual alleles was difficult when HLA alleles, especially DR and DQ, strongly co-occurred.

The germline V gene supplies CDR1 MNHEY and CDR2 SVGAGI. Its CDR3 holds 11 amino acids, cysteine through phenylalanine. The only DNA kept is the CDR3, 33 bases in frame from the first base. After removal of 7 bases from V and 10 bases from J, the junction retains 5 bases not matched to a gene. Receptor amplification or capture employed the immunoSEQ multiplex PCR assay. The multiplex PCR relied on a mix of 60 forward primers for TCR Vbeta segments and 13 reverse primers for TCR Jbeta segments. The CDR3 region of rearranged TCR beta genes was amplified from genomic DNA by a multiplex PCR assay. The Illumina HiSeq System was used to sequence the amplified TCR beta libraries as 87-base-pair reads. The original pipeline was this. A later analysis counted about 82 million unique TCR beta chains across the 550 to 800 repertoires, and roughly 9.9 million of these chains were shared by at least two donors. Raw reads were error-corrected and collapsed into unique sequences by a nearest-neighbor algorithm in which closely related sequences were merged to remove PCR and sequencing errors. Alignment of CDR3 sequences to IMGT reference sequences was used to assign V, D and J gene segments. For a sequence to be retained, a match of at least six nucleotides was required to both a V gene segment and a J gene segment. A rearrangement counted as productive if the CDR3 had no stop codons and remained in frame with V and J, and every other rearrangement counted as non-productive. Following IMGT convention, CDR3 was defined as the stretch from the second conserved V-encoded cysteine to the conserved J-encoded phenylalanine. The earlier analysis of about 530 of the donors excluded any sequence lacking an unambiguous match to a single V gene segment. In an earlier analysis of 500 to 750 of the donors, V segments were called functional above 56.7% productive rearrangements and were called segregating when the between-donor standard deviation exceeded 5%. A statistical classification framework was built to diagnose cytomegalovirus status from the catalog of TCR beta chain sequences. In a later analysis, V and J genes were assigned by comparing TCR nucleotide sequences against IMGT/GENE-DB human TR gene sequences. Using the TCRdist pipeline, a later analysis assigned CDR3 sequences along with most-parsimonious VDJ recombination scenarios. In a later analysis, each TCR beta chain was defined by its CDR3 amino acid sequence together with its V-gene family, and reads lacking a unique V-gene family were excluded. A later analysis removed several hundred highly shared, low-generation-probability nucleotide sequences to deal with suspected cross-contamination and a sequencing artifact. For each public chain, a later analysis derived a clonal expansion index from normalized ranks of inferred template counts within each repertoire. A later analysis computed generation probabilities with a VDJ recombination model fitted to out-of-frame rearrangements, and checked the results against IGoR. In a later analysis, TCR-TCR, TCR-HLA and TCR-CMV co-occurrence was scored with hypergeometric tests, and a repertoire-size bias correction was applied to TCR pairs. False discovery rates were estimated in a later analysis by permuting HLA or CMV assignments 20 times. In a later analysis, co-occurring TCRs were grouped with DBSCAN, and TCRdist sequence similarity was added when clustering was performed within HLA-allele-positive subsets. Co-occurrence clustering excluded repertoires with fewer than 30,000 or more than 120,000 public chains, plus five with anomalous nucleotide sharing. Entries here come from immuneACCESS through TCRdb and include only in-frame sequences with V and J called. Some clones fail to appear in such tables; in the studies checked, an unresolved V gene covers under half of the shortfall, and the cause of the remainder is unknown. D and trimming come from the DNA, and the V and J calls and clone size come from that table. The sample table records about 160,000 clones; 70% to 80% of these occur just once. The ten biggest clones cover approximately 3.7% of the sample.

Comment on this clone: Its antigen is still unknown. Base qualities are not recorded, but no much larger clone differs from it by a single base.

Sequenced material: PBMCs. The source of this sequence is a human donor in good health. The chain couples TRBV6-5 to TRBJ2-5; TRBD2 fits 8 bases in the junction. The base sequence is TGTGCCAGCACCCTTGGGACTAGCCAGTACTTC. The encoded protein is CASTLGTSQYF.